This is a list of T cell receptor beta chains from one sample in a study of OX40 agonist ivuxolimab in advanced cancers. Assay used: immunoSEQ multiplex PCR; TCRdb lists only in-frame clones, some missing. The table has about 30,000 clones, roughly 83% seen once; the top ten hold roughly a fifth. Sequencing was performed on CD4+ or CD8+ T cells sorted from blood, taken in a trial of the OX40 agonist ivuxolimab. The receptors here all came from an adult with an advanced solid tumor such as melanoma, head and neck, liver or kidney cancer. CDR3s include the opening cysteine and the closing phenylalanine or tryptophan. D genes are given only for firm matches. A clone size is listed for some rows: how often the clone was seen (once, few, many), or a class if it is expanded.

>-|-|TRBV29-1|TRBJ2-1
CSVPIHNEQFF
TGCAGCGTTCCGATTCACAATGAGCAGTTCTTC
>-|-|TRBV13|TRBJ2-3
CASSFGGRRTDTQYF
TGTGCCAGCAGCTTTGGAGGGAGAAGGACAGATACGCAGTATTTT
>-|once|TRBV27|TRBJ1-1
CASSLGARGDTEAFF
TGTGCCAGCAGCCTAGGGGCCAGGGGTGACACTGAAGCTTTCTTT
>-|few|TRBV4-1|TRBJ1-1
CASSQWTEAFF
TGCGCCAGCAGCCAATGGACAGAAGCTTTCTTT
>-|once|TRBV5-3|TRBJ1-2
CARSPHGTYYGYTF
TGTGCCAGAAGCCCGCACGGGACGTACTATGGCTACACCTTC
>-|-|TRBV4-1|TRBJ2-1
CASSQDWPDNEQFF
TGCGCCAGCAGCCAAGATTGGCCCGACAATGAGCAGTTCTTC
>-|-|TRBV7-9|TRBJ2-3
CASSWDSTDTQYF
TGTGCCAGCAGCTGGGATAGCACAGATACGCAGTATTTT
>-|-|TRBV7-9|TRBJ2-3
CASSPRRTDTQYF
TGTGCCAGCAGCCCCCGCCGCACAGATACGCAGTATTTT
>TRBD1|few|TRBV7-9|TRBJ1-2
CASSRGGQGRYGYTF
TGTGCCAGCAGCCGAGGGGGACAGGGACGCTATGGCTACACCTTC
>TRBD1|-|TRBV4-3|TRBJ1-2
CASSPGTGYYGYTF
TGCGCCAGCAGCCCCGGGACAGGGTACTATGGCTACACCTTC
>-|-|TRBV5-8|TRBJ2-6
CASNKGFNGANVLTF
TGTGCCAGCAATAAGGGTTTCAACGGGGCCAACGTCCTGACTTTC
>-|-|TRBV27|TRBJ2-1
CASNSAGPSYNEQFF
TGTGCCAGCAACTCAGCGGGTCCTTCCTACAATGAGCAGTTCTTC
>-|-|TRBV19|TRBJ1-1
CASSIEPGGDTEAFF
TGTGCCAGTAGTATAGAGCCCGGCGGGGACACTGAAGCTTTCTTT
>-|-|TRBV15|TRBJ1-5
CATSAGPEGNQPQHF
TGTGCCACCAGCGCCGGGCCGGAGGGCAATCAGCCCCAGCATTTT
>TRBD2|once|TRBV7-9|TRBJ2-1
CASFSSGSSYNEQFF
TGTGCCAGCTTCTCTAGCGGGAGCTCCTACAATGAGCAGTTCTTC
>-|-|TRBV7-6|TRBJ1-1
CASSLEPEAFF
TGTGCCAGCAGCTTAGAGCCTGAAGCTTTCTTT
>-|once|TRBV27|TRBJ2-6
CASSTPRVAGANVLTF
TGTGCCAGCAGTACCCCAAGGGTTGCTGGGGCCAACGTCCTGACTTTC
>-|-|TRBV27|TRBJ2-2
CASSFERANTGELFF
TGTGCCAGCAGTTTCGAGCGGGCAAACACCGGGGAGCTGTTTTTT
>-|once|TRBV5-4|TRBJ2-7
CASSIGVVTYEQYF
TGTGCCAGCAGCATCGGGGTGGTCACCTACGAGCAGTACTTC
>-|-|TRBV13|TRBJ1-4
CASSPNEGEKLFF
TGTGCCAGCAGCCCCAACGAGGGCGAAAAACTGTTTTTT
>TRBD1|-|TRBV27|TRBJ2-2
CASSTGTGATGELFF
TGTGCCAGCAGCACCGGGACAGGGGCAACCGGGGAGCTGTTTTTT
>TRBD1|-|TRBV13|TRBJ2-7
CASSTTGDEQYF
TGTGCCAGCAGCACCACAGGGGACGAGCAGTACTTC
>-|-|TRBV6-4|TRBJ1-4
CASSDFDSQIEKLFF
TGTGCCAGCAGTGACTTCGACAGCCAAATTGAAAAACTGTTTTTT